These 12 T cell receptor beta chains were all obtained from the same sample, sequenced in a study of blood T cell repertoires in COVID-19. This table comes from immunoSEQ multiplex PCR, and its TCRdb copy is limited to in-frame clones, with some not included. Seen here are about 170,000 clones, around nine tenths observed once, and the top ten hold roughly 2%. Material: peripheral blood. Receptors were obtained from a man aged 50 to 59 who had recovered from COVID-19.

The rearrangement joins TRBV29-1 to TRBJ1-6; no clear D gene. Per germline, CDR1 SQVTM and CDR2 ANQGSEA. V shed 5 bases and J shed 7 bases, with 12 bases lying between them. This CDR3 contains 13 residues. CDR3 protein: CSVQADPNSPLHF. The DNA of the CDR3 is TGCAGCGTTCAGGCAGACCCGAATTCACCCCTCCACTTT.

The chain joins TRBV18 to TRBJ2-7, with 12 bases aligning to TRBD2. The V segment lost 6 bases and the J segment 4 bases; nucleotides outside the gene matches: 4. Germline CDR1 and CDR2: KGHSH and LQKENI. This CDR3 contains 14 residues. Here the CDR3 DNA reads TGTGCCAGCTCCCCCCTAGCGGGAGGGTACGAGCAGTACTTC. Its translation: CASSPLAGGYEQYF.

CDR3 coding DNA: TGTGCCAGCAGCCTGGACAGGAAAGAGACCCAGTACTTC. Amino acids: CASSLDRKETQYF. V and J are TRBV11-1 and TRBJ2-5, with 7 bases aligning to TRBD1. V gave up 5 bases and J gave up 3 bases; unmatched junction bases: 3. CDR3 length: 13 amino acids. Germline V gene lookup returns CDR1 SGHAT and CDR2 FQDESV (reference sequence).

The chain joins TRBV19 to TRBJ2-2; the match to TRBD1 covers 10 bases. The J segment lost 4 bases and the V segment lost 6 bases, leaving 2 bases of the junction unmatched. Germline-derived CDR1 and CDR2 are LNHDA and SQIVND (reference sequence). There are 14 residues in the CDR3. This chain's CDR3 is CASRGQGITGELFF. The DNA for the CDR3 is TGTGCCAGTAGGGGACAGGGGATCACCGGGGAGCTGTTTTTT. The full variable domain, in which reference TRBV19 and TRBJ2-2 provide the parts outside the CDR3, is DGGITQSPKYLFRKEGQNVTLSCEQNLNHDAMYWYRQDPGQGLRLIYYSQIVNDFQKGDIAEGYSVSREKKESFPLTVTSAQKNPTAFYLCASRGQGITGELFFGEGSRLTVL.

J is TRBJ1-4 and V is TRBV7-9; D perhaps matches TRBD1 (5 bases). The CDR3 has 14 residues. CDR1 is SEHNR, CDR2 FQNEAQ, per germline (reference sequence). Trimming removed 3 bases at V and 8 bases at J, with 13 bases between. The CDR3 bases are TGTGCCAGCAGCTTGCAGGGCCGAAAAGAAAAACTGTTTTTT. Protein product: CASSLQGRKEKLFF.

The V and J genes are TRBV27 and TRBJ2-2; D might be TRBD1 (6 bases). CDR1 is MNHEY and CDR2 is SMNVEV in the germline V gene (reference sequence). This CDR3 has 16 residues. The V and J ends lost 6 bases and 6 bases respectively, with 20 bases between them. The CDR3 sequence is CASSEVTLQGAGELFF. In nucleotides, the CDR3 is TGTGCCAGCAGCGAAGTAACCTTACAGGGTGCCGGGGAGCTGTTTTTT.

In DNA form, the CDR3 reads TGTGCCAGCAGCCTCCGGGGTAGCGGGAGGTCCGATGAGCAGTTCTTC. It codes for CASSLRGSGRSDEQFF. V is TRBV3-1 (or the pseudogene TRBV3-2) and J is TRBJ2-1; 10 bases agree with TRBD2. The germline CDR1 and CDR2 sequences are LGHDT and YNNKEL (reference sequence). The J segment lost 8 bases and the V segment lost 4 bases, leaving 11 bases of the junction unmatched. The CDR3 runs to 16 residues.

The rearrangement joins TRBV5-1 to TRBJ2-2; 8 positions match TRBD2. V dropped 3 bases and J dropped 6; count of bases not matched to a gene: 10. The CDR3 is 16 residues long. Germline values: CDR1 SGHRS, CDR2 YFSETQ. The CDR3 bases are TGCGCCAGCAGCTCGGTCACTAGCGGATCCTCCGGGGAGCTGTTTTTT. As protein: CASSSVTSGSSGELFF.

The rearrangement uses TRBV19 and TRBJ2-6, with 8 nucleotides matching TRBD1. This CDR3 has 19 amino acids. Trimming took 4 bases from V and 0 from J; bases not matched to a gene: 11. Germline V gives CDR1 LNHDA, CDR2 SQIVND (reference sequence). CDR3 bases: TGTGCCAGTAGTACGACCCGACAGGGGAAGACCTCTGGGGCCAACGTCCTGACTTTC. Its protein is CASSTTRQGKTSGANVLTF.

The rearrangement links TRBV6-5 to TRBJ1-5; D gene ambiguous. In germline, CDR1 is MNHEY, CDR2 SVGAGI. This CDR3 contains 14 residues. V gave up 2 bases and J gave up 4 bases, with 9 bases separating them. The CDR3 reads CASSYDGRNQPQHF. The CDR3 nucleotides read TGTGCCAGCAGTTACGATGGGAGGAATCAGCCCCAGCATTTT.

The chain couples TRBV5-1 to TRBJ1-4; the match to TRBD1 covers 9 bases. The CDR3 loop spans 14 amino acids. The V gene end was trimmed by 4 bases and the J gene end by 8 bases; junction bases not matched to a gene: 6. Germline V gives CDR1 SGHRS, CDR2 YFSETQ. CDR3 sequence: CASSPGQGWEKLFF. The CDR3 nucleotides read TGCGCCAGCAGCCCGGGACAGGGTTGGGAAAAACTGTTTTTT. The full variable domain, its missing parts supplied by reference TRBV5-1 and TRBJ1-4, is KAGVTQTPRYLIKTRGQQVTLSCSPISGHRSVSWYQQTPGQGLQFLFEYFSETQRNKGNFPGRFSGRQFSNSRSEMNVSTLELGDSALYLCASSPGQGWEKLFFGSGTQLSVL.

This chain links TRBV4-3 with TRBJ1-3, with 9 bases aligning to TRBD1. Trimming took 3 bases from V and 3 from J; bases not matched to a gene: 6. In germline, CDR1 is LGHNA, CDR2 YSLEER. This CDR3 spans 16 amino acids. The CDR3 DNA reads as TGCGCCAGCAGCCAGTTACAGGGGGCGCGTGGAAACACCATATATTTT. It encodes CASSQLQGARGNTIYF.